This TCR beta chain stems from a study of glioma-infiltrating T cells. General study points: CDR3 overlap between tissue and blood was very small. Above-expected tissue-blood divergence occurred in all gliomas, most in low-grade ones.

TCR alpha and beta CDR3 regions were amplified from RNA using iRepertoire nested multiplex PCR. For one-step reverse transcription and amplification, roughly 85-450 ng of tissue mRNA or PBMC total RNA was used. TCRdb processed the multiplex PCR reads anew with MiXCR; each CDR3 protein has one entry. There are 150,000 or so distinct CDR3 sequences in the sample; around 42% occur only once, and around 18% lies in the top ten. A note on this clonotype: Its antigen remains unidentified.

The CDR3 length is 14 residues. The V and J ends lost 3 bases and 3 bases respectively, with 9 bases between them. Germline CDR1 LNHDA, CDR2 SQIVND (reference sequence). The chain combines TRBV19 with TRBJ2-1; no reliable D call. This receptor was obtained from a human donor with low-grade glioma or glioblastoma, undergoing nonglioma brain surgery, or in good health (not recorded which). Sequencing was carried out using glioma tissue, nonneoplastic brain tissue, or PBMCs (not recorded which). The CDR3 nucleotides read TGTGCCAGTAGTATTAATGCAGGCTACAATGAGCAGTTCTTC. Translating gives CASSINAGYNEQFF. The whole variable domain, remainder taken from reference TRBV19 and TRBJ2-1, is DGGITQSPKYLFRKEGQNVTLSCEQNLNHDAMYWYRQDPGQGLRLIYYSQIVNDFQKGDIAEGYSVSREKKESFPLTVTSAQKNPTAFYLCASSINAGYNEQFFGPGTRLTVL.